This passage covers 5 T cell receptor beta chains from one sample sequenced in a study of radiotherapy plus CTLA-4 blockade in lung cancer. The assay was immunoSEQ multiplex PCR, and TCRdb's table has in-frame clones only and misses some. The table lists about 49,000 clones, roughly 81% of them singletons. Sample: peripheral blood, taken from a patient treated with radiotherapy plus ipilimumab. These receptors originate from a human donor with non-small cell lung cancer whose response to radiotherapy plus ipilimumab could not be evaluated.

V and J are TRBV4-1 and TRBJ1-2; TRBD1 agrees at 9 bases. There are 13 residues in the CDR3. The J segment lost 11 bases and the V segment lost 2 bases, leaving 6 bases of the junction unmatched. Germline V gives CDR1 MGHRA, CDR2 YSYEKL. DNA of the CDR3: TGCGCCAGCAGCCAAACAGGGGGCCCTGGGTACACCTTC. Its protein product is CASSQTGGPGYTF.

The chain joins TRBV7-2 to TRBJ2-2; 10 bases line up with TRBD1. Germline V lookup: CDR1 SGHTA, CDR2 FQGNSA. V was pared by 7 bases and J by 4 bases, with 15 bases of the junction left unmatched. There are 18 residues in the CDR3. CDR3: CASTLLTGGASITGELFF. As DNA, the CDR3 is TGTGCCAGCACCCTCTTGACAGGGGGCGCTTCTATCACCGGGGAGCTGTTTTTT.

This chain links TRBV7-8 with TRBJ1-1; tentative D call: TRBD1 (5 bases). The CDR3 has 15 residues. The germline V gene encodes CDR1 SGHVS and CDR2 FQNEAQ. Trimming shortened V by 2 bases and J by 4 bases, and 14 bases separated the two germline ends. CDR3 amino acids: CASSLTQGFATEAFF. DNA for the CDR3: TGTGCCAGCAGCTTAACGCAGGGTTTTGCCACTGAAGCTTTCTTT.

The chain couples TRBV7-2 to TRBJ1-2; 7 nucleotides match TRBD1. With V trimmed by 2 bases and J by 5 bases, 5 bases remained unmatched. Germline CDR1 reads SGHTA; CDR2 reads FQGNSA. There are 14 residues in the CDR3. The CDR3 nucleotides are TGTGCCAGCAGCTTAAGCAGACAGGGATATGGCTACACCTTC. This codes for CASSLSRQGYGYTF.

The chain links TRBV5-4 to TRBJ1-2; D perhaps matches TRBD1 (5 bases). Trimming pared 2 bases from V and 4 bases from J, leaving 6 bases between. CDR1 and CDR2 from the germline V gene are SGHNT and YYREEE (reference sequence). There are 12 residues in the CDR3. For the CDR3, the DNA is TGTGCCAGCAGCTTCCAGGGCTATGGCTACACCTTC. This sequence encodes CASSFQGYGYTF.